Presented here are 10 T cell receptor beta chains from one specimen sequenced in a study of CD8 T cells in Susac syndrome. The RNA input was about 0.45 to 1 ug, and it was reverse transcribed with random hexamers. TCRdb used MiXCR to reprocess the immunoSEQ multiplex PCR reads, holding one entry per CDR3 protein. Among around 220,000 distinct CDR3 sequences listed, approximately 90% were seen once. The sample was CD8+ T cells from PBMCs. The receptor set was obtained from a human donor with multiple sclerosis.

In DNA form, the CDR3 reads TGCGCCAGCAGCCACTTAGATGAGCAGTTCTTC. Translating gives CASSHLDEQFF. The rearrangement uses TRBV4-1 and TRBJ2-1; D gene ambiguous. V shed 3 bases and J shed 8 bases, with 5 bases lying between them. Germline V CDR1 and CDR2: MGHRA, YSYEKL. The CDR3 is made up of 11 amino acids.

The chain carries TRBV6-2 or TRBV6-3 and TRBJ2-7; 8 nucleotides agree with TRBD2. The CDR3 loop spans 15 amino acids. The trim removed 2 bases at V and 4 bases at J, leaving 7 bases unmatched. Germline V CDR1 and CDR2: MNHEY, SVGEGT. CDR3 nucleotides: TGTGCCAGCAGTTACCCGGGACTAGGGAGATACGAGCAGTACTTC. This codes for CASSYPGLGRYEQYF.

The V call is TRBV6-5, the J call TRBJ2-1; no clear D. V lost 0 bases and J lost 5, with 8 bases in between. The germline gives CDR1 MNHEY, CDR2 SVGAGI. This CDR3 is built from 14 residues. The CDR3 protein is CASSYSQGNNEQFF. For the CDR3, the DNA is TGTGCCAGCAGTTACTCCCAAGGCAACAATGAGCAGTTCTTC.

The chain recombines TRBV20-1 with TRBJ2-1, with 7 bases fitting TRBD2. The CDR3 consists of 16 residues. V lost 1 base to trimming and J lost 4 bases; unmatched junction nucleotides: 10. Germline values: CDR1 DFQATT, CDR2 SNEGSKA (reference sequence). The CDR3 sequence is CSARGPGLAEYNEQFF. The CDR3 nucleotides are TGCAGTGCTAGAGGCCCAGGGCTAGCGGAATACAATGAGCAGTTCTTC.

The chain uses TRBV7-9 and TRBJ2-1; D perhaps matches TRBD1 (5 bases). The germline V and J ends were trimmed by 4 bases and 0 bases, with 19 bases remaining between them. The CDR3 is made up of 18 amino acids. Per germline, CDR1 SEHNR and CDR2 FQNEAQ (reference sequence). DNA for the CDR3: TGTGCCAGCAGCTGGCACCGGGTAACAGGTAGCTCCTACAATGAGCAGTTCTTC. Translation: CASSWHRVTGSSYNEQFF.

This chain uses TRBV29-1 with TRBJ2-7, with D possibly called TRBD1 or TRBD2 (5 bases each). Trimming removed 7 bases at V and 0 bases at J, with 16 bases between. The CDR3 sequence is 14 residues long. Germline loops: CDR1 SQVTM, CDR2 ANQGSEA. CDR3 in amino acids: CSGLFEGSSYEQYF. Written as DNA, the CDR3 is TGCAGCGGACTCTTTGAGGGGAGCTCCTACGAGCAGTACTTC.

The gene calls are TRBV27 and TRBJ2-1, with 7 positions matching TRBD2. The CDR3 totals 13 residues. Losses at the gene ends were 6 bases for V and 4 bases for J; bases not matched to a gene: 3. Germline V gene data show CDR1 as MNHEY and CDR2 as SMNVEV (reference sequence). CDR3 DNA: TGTGCCAGCAGCTGGACTAGTTACAATGAGCAGTTCTTC. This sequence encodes CASSWTSYNEQFF.

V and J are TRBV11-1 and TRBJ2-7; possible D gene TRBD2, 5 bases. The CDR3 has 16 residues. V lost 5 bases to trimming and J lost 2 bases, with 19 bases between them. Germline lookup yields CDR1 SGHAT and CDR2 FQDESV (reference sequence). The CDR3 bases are TGTGCCAGCAGCCCCGCCCGGGGATATACGGCCTACGAGCAGTACTTC. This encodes CASSPARGYTAYEQYF.

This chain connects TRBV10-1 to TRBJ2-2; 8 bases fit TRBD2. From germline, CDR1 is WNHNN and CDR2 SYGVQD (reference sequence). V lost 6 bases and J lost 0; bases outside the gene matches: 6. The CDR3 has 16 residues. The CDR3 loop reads CASSPGGETNTGELFF. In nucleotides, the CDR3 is TGCGCCAGCAGCCCCGGGGGGGAGACGAACACCGGGGAGCTGTTTTTT.

This CDR3 is CATSDPVTGLQETQYF. Written as DNA, the CDR3 is TGTGCCACCAGTGACCCTGTTACAGGGCTCCAAGAGACCCAGTACTTC. The rearrangement uses TRBV24-1 and TRBJ2-5; D may be TRBD1 (6 bases). Germline values: CDR1 KGHDR, CDR2 SFDVKD. The CDR3 spans 16 residues. V was clipped by 4 bases and J by 1 base, with 15 bases between them.